This note documents a single T cell receptor beta chain sequence. The time point was: blood 2 weeks post-SBRT. The treatment denotes: 15 Gy SBRT to primary tumor, nephrectomy 4 weeks later. Radiation-treated patients gave blood at baseline, week 2 and week 4. Measured with immunoSEQ multiplex PCR; TCRdb has only the in-frame clones, and not every one. The sample contains 120,000 or so clones, about 88% of which appear only once. The V gene lost 1 base and the J gene lost 2 bases, with 4 bases spanning the gap. This CDR3 contains 13 residues. The germline V gene encodes CDR1 SGHDN and CDR2 FVKESK. These data originate in a study of radiation and T cells in renal cell carcinoma.

This TCR came from a woman aged 70 to 79 with renal cell carcinoma. The chain is built from TRBV14 and TRBJ2-3; D call uncertain. The sample in question was blood, obtained from a patient whose treatment included radiotherapy and nephrectomy. The CDR3 DNA reads as TGTGCCAGCAGCCAAGTAGCCACAGATACGCAGTATTTT. Amino acids: CASSQVATDTQYF.